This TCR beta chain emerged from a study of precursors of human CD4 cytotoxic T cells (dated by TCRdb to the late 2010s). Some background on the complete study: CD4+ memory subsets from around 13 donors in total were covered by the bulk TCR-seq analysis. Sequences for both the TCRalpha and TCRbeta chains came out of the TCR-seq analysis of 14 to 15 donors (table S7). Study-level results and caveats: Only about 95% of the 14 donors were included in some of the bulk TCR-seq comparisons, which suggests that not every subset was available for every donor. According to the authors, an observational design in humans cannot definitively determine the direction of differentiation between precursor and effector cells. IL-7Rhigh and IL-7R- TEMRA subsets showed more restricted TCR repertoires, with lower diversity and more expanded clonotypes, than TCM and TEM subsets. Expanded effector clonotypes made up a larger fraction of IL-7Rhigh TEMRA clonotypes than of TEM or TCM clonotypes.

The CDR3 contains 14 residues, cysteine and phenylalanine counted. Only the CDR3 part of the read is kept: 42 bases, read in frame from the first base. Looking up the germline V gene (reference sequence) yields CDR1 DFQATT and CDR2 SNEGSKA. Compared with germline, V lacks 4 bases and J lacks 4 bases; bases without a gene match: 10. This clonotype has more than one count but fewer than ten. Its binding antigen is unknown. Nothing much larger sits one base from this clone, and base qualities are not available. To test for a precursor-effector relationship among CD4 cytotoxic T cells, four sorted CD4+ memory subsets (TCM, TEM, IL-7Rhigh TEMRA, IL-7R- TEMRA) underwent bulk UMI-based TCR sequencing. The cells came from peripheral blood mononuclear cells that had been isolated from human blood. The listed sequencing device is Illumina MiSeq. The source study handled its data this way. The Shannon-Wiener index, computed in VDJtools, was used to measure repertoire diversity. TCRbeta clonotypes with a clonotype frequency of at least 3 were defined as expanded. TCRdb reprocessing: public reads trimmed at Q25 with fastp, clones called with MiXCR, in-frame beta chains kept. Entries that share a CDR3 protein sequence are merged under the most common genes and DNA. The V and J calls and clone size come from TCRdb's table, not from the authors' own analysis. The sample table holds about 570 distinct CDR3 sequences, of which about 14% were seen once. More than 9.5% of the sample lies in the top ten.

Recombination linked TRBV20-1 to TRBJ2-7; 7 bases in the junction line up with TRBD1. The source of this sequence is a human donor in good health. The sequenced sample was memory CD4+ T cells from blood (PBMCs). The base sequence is TGCAGTGCTATAGGGACAGCTCTCTCGTACGAGCAGTACTTC. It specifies CSAIGTALSYEQYF.